The 5 T cell receptor beta chains below come from one sample, sequenced in a study of OX40 agonist ivuxolimab in advanced cancers. Sequencing was performed with immunoSEQ multiplex PCR; in TCRdb, only in-frame clones are kept and a portion is missing. The table includes 92,000 or so clones, 70% to 85% detected once. The sample here was CD4+ or CD8+ T cells sorted from blood, taken in a trial of the OX40 agonist ivuxolimab. These TCRs come from an adult with an advanced solid tumor such as melanoma, head and neck, liver or kidney cancer.

This chain connects TRBV2 to TRBJ2-2, with 8 bases fitting TRBD2. Germline V gene sequence: CDR1 SNHLY, CDR2 FYNNEI. The junction had 5 bases not matched to a gene; V was cut back by 7 bases and J by 1 base. This CDR3 contains 15 residues. The CDR3 sequence is CASNGLAGNTGELFF. CDR3 DNA sequence: TGTGCCAGCAACGGACTAGCTGGGAACACCGGGGAGCTGTTTTTT.

The sample holds one count of this clone. The V and J genes are TRBV30 and TRBJ2-3, with 10 positions matching TRBD1. Trimming took 7 bases from V and 1 from J; bases not matched to a gene: 5. This CDR3 has 14 residues. The germline CDR1 and CDR2 sequences are GTSNPN and SVGIG (reference sequence). CDR3 sequence: CAYQGTGGTDTQYF. Written as DNA, the CDR3 is TGTGCCTACCAAGGGACAGGGGGCACAGATACGCAGTATTTT.

The chain carries TRBV30 and TRBJ2-1; 7 bases match TRBD2. The germline CDR1 and CDR2 sequences are GTSNPN and SVGIG (reference sequence). V shed 8 bases, J shed 2 bases, and the junction held 3 bases outside the gene matches. The CDR3 is 12 amino acids. The CDR3 loop reads CALGLAYNEQFF. The CDR3 nucleotides are TGTGCCCTTGGACTAGCCTACAATGAGCAGTTCTTC.

The chain combines TRBV7-3 with TRBJ2-1; D ambiguous. CDR1 is SGHTA, CDR2 FQGTGA, per germline. The CDR3 sequence is 14 residues long. Between the trimmed V and J ends, which lost 5 bases and 8 bases, there was a span of 16 bases. CDR3 amino acids: CASSVESFADEQFF. CDR3 coding DNA: TGTGCCAGCAGCGTAGAGAGCTTCGCTGATGAGCAGTTCTTC.

The rearrangement links TRBV19 to TRBJ1-2, with 9 bases aligning to TRBD1. In germline, CDR1 is LNHDA, CDR2 SQIVND (reference sequence). The CDR3 totals 15 residues. After removal of 5 bases from V and 4 bases from J, the junction contained 8 bases not matched to a gene. The CDR3 coding sequence is TGTGCCAGTAGTGTGGGACAGGGTGTTTCCTATGGCTACACCTTC. Protein product: CASSVGQGVSYGYTF.